These 7 T cell receptor beta chains were all obtained from the same sample, sequenced in a study of T-cell memory formation after mild COVID-19. TCRdb reanalysed the 5' RACE reads using MiXCR and keeps one entry per CDR3 protein. The table records under 300,000 distinct CDR3 sequences, 8% to 9% of them present only once. Sequencing was carried out using PBMCs or a T cell subset sorted from them (not recorded which). These receptors were taken from a man aged 18 to 29 who had mild COVID-19 (a few samples of this study predate the infection). Cell type and time point are not known.

This clonotype was seen repeatedly, ten times or more. The chain employs TRBV18 and TRBJ1-6; no reliable D call. The germline CDR1 and CDR2 sequences are KGHSH and LQKENI. The V gene lost 0 bases and the J gene lost 7 bases, with 1 base spanning the gap. The CDR3 totals 12 residues. CDR3 residues: CASSPPNSPLHF. The CDR3, as DNA: TGTGCCAGCTCACCACCCAATTCACCCCTCCACTTT. Full variable domain (rest looked up from reference TRBV18 and TRBJ1-6): NAGVMQNPRHLVRRRGQEARLRCSPMKGHSHVYWYRQLPEEGLKFMVYLQKENIIDESGMPKERFSAEFPKEGPSILRIQQVVRGDSAAYFCASSPPNSPLHFGNGTRLTVT.

This clonotype was found a few times. The chain is built from TRBV12-3 or TRBV12-4 and TRBJ1-4; 9 bases match TRBD1. The CDR3 runs 16 residues. The trim removed 5 bases at V and 8 bases at J, leaving 12 bases unmatched. CDR3 bases: TGTGCCAGCAGTCGTACAGGGGGCGCGTTTAACGAAAAACTGTTTTTT. The encoded protein is CASSRTGGAFNEKLFF.

The chain links TRBV4-3 to TRBJ2-3; no clear D gene. This CDR3 has 14 amino acids. The germline CDR1 and CDR2 sequences are LGHNA and YSLEER. V dropped 1 base and J dropped 8 bases, with 13 bases sitting between them. The CDR3 protein is CASSQGWAGSTQYF. The CDR3 DNA is TGCGCCAGCAGCCAAGGGTGGGCCGGCTCTACGCAGTATTTT.

The chain couples TRBV5-1 to TRBJ2-3; 8 bases map to TRBD1. CDR3 size: 14 residues. The J segment lost 4 bases and the V segment lost 2 bases, leaving 3 bases of the junction unmatched. Germline V gene lookup returns CDR1 SGHRS and CDR2 YFSETQ. CDR3 sequence (DNA): TGCGCCAGCAGCTTTTTGACAGGGGCAGATACGCAGTATTTT. Translated, it gives CASSFLTGADTQYF.

This clonotype was observed many times. The chain carries TRBV9 and TRBJ2-2, with D unclear. V lost 0 bases to trimming and J lost 3 bases, with 3 bases between them. The CDR3 is 13 amino acids. The germline V gene encodes CDR1 SGDLS and CDR2 YYNGEE. CDR3 sequence (DNA): TGTGCCAGCAGCGTAGTCGACACCGGGGAGCTGTTTTTT. It yields the protein CASSVVDTGELFF.

This clonotype was observed a few times. J is TRBJ1-1 and V is TRBV5-5, with D unclear. The CDR3 consists of 12 residues. V lost 0 bases to trimming and J lost 6 bases, with 6 bases between them. Germline V gives CDR1 SGHKS, CDR2 YYEKEE (reference sequence). The CDR3 DNA reads as TGTGCCAGCAGCTTGGAGAAGGCTGAAGCTTTCTTT. This sequence encodes CASSLEKAEAFF.

The chain carries TRBV24-1 and TRBJ2-3; no reliable D call. CDR1 KGHDR and CDR2 SFDVKD come from the germline V gene. Trimming shortened V by 11 bases and J by 1 base, and 15 bases separated the two germline ends. The CDR3 totals 14 residues. The CDR3 bases are TGTGCCATCGAGGTGGGGTCGGGCACAGATACGCAGTATTTT. Translation gives CAIEVGSGTDTQYF.